One and the same sample provided the 18 T cell receptor beta chains below, sequenced in a study of blood T cell repertoires in COVID-19 (dated by TCRdb to 2020 to 2021). Library creation used the immunoSEQ multiplex PCR assay. TCRdb mirrors the immuneACCESS table, restricted to in-frame sequences. Some clones are absent from its copies; in checked studies, under half trace to an unresolved V gene, and the reason for the others is unknown. This sample holds around 99,000 clones; more than 70% were observed only once. More than 4% of the sample goes to the ten largest clones. The sequenced sample consisted of peripheral blood. These receptors originate from a human donor in a cohort sampled during active COVID-19.

V and J are TRBV7-2 and TRBJ1-1; TRBD1 matches at 9 bases. The length of the CDR3 is 14 residues. The germline V gene encodes CDR1 SGHTA and CDR2 FQGNSA. After removal of 5 bases from V and 5 bases from J, the junction contained 6 bases not matched to a gene. The CDR3 sequence is CASSATGGLTEAFF. The CDR3 bases are TGTGCCAGCAGCGCGACAGGGGGGTTGACTGAAGCTTTCTTT.

This sequence joins TRBV19 and TRBJ2-2; 10 positions match TRBD2. This CDR3 contains 17 residues. Germline values: CDR1 LNHDA, CDR2 SQIVND (reference sequence). V gave up 4 bases and J gave up 4 bases; unmatched junction bases: 9. For the CDR3, the DNA is TGTGCCAGTAGTAGTACCAGCGGGAGGGTCGGCACCGGGGAGCTGTTTTTT. The encoded protein is CASSSTSGRVGTGELFF.

The chain combines TRBV5-1 with TRBJ2-1; TRBD2 might be the D (5 bases). The CDR3 spans 15 residues. The germline V and J ends were trimmed by 0 bases and 1 base, with 8 bases remaining between them. CDR1 is SGHRS and CDR2 is YFSETQ in the germline V gene. CDR3 in DNA: TGCGCCAGCAGCTTGGTCGGGGAATCCTACAATGAGCAGTTCTTC. Amino acid sequence: CASSLVGESYNEQFF.

V gene TRBV5-1 combines with J gene TRBJ2-4, with 9 bases lining up with TRBD2. Germline V lookup: CDR1 SGHRS, CDR2 YFSETQ. The CDR3 runs to 18 residues. V shed 4 bases, J shed 1 base, and the junction held 12 bases outside the gene matches. CDR3 DNA sequence: TGCGCCAGCAGCCCCGGGACTAGCCTTCCGTCGGCCAAAAACATTCAGTACTTC. This translates into CASSPGTSLPSAKNIQYF.

The V gene is TRBV9, the J gene TRBJ2-1, with 11 positions matching TRBD2. V lost 4 bases and J lost 16; bases outside the gene matches: 13. CDR3 size: 14 residues. Germline V gene lookup returns CDR1 SGDLS and CDR2 YYNGEE. The CDR3 region is CASSPIGVAGGLFF. CDR3 in DNA: TGTGCCAGCAGCCCGATCGGGGTAGCGGGAGGGCTTTTCTTC.

The V and J genes are TRBV7-2 and TRBJ1-6, with TRBD1 as a possible D gene (5 bases). Per germline, CDR1 SGHTA and CDR2 FQGNSA. V gave up 3 bases and J gave up 5 bases, with 8 bases separating them. The CDR3 is made up of 14 amino acids. CDR3 loop: CASSFGGDNSPLHF. CDR3 in DNA: TGTGCCAGCAGCTTCGGGGGGGATAATTCACCCCTCCACTTT.

V and J are TRBV10-3 and TRBJ2-7; 8 bases align to TRBD2. This CDR3 contains 16 residues. The ends lost 2 bases at V and 0 bases at J; junction bases unmatched: 6. The germline V gene encodes CDR1 ENHRY and CDR2 SYGVKD. This chain's CDR3 is CAISEVAGSHSYEQYF. The CDR3 coding sequence is TGTGCCATCAGTGAGGTAGCGGGGTCCCACTCCTACGAGCAGTACTTC.

V gene TRBV19 combines with J gene TRBJ1-5; no clear D gene. Germline V gene lookup returns CDR1 LNHDA and CDR2 SQIVND (reference sequence). The CDR3 is made up of 10 amino acids. V lost 11 bases to trimming and J lost 4 bases, with 6 bases between them. The CDR3 loop is CARRNQPQHF. The CDR3 DNA is TGTGCCCGCAGAAATCAGCCCCAGCATTTT.

V is TRBV19 and J is TRBJ2-5, with D perhaps matching TRBD2 (6 bases). Looked up from germline, CDR1 is LNHDA and CDR2 is SQIVND (reference sequence). This CDR3 spans 15 amino acids. Trimming took 3 bases from V and 1 from J, leaving 12 bases between them. The CDR3 is CASSIGGGSQETQYF. The CDR3 DNA follows: TGTGCCAGTAGTATTGGGGGAGGATCCCAAGAGACCCAGTACTTC. Complete variable domain (other parts from reference TRBV19 and TRBJ2-5): DGGITQSPKYLFRKEGQNVTLSCEQNLNHDAMYWYRQDPGQGLRLIYYSQIVNDFQKGDIAEGYSVSREKKESFPLTVTSAQKNPTAFYLCASSIGGGSQETQYFGPGTRLLVL.

The gene calls are TRBV27 and TRBJ2-1; D may be TRBD2 (6 bases). CDR3 length equals 15 residues. Germline CDR1 MNHEY, CDR2 SMNVEV (reference sequence). Deletions cut 6 bases from V and 9 bases from J, with 21 bases between. CDR3 region: CASRRDGGTQPEQFF. The CDR3 DNA reads TGTGCCAGCAGGAGGGACGGAGGGACCCAGCCTGAGCAGTTCTTC.

The rearrangement joins TRBV28 to TRBJ1-3; D is possibly TRBD1 (6 bases). The CDR3 has 14 residues. The V and J ends lost 6 bases and 1 base respectively, with 10 bases between them. The germline V gene has CDR1 MDHEN and CDR2 SYDVKM. The CDR3 spells CASSSDRSGNTIYF. CDR3 in DNA: TGTGCCAGCAGCTCCGACAGGTCTGGAAACACCATATATTTT.

This chain joins TRBV5-8 and TRBJ2-6, with D possibly TRBD2 on 5 matching bases. Trimming took 7 bases from V and 1 from J, leaving 15 bases between them. Per germline, CDR1 SGHTS and CDR2 YDEGEE. The CDR3 sequence is 16 residues long. CDR3 DNA sequence: TGTGCCAGCTTATACGGGATACCTTCTGGGGCCAACGTCCTGACTTTC. Its translation: CASLYGIPSGANVLTF.

The rearrangement links TRBV7-2 to TRBJ2-7, with D possibly being TRBD2 (5 bases). CDR1 and CDR2 from the germline V gene are SGHTA and FQGNSA. The V end was cut by 3 bases, the J end by 6 bases, with 18 bases between. The CDR3 sequence is 15 residues long. For the CDR3, the DNA is TGTGCCAGCAGCTTTGGACTCTCAGGTAAAGGCGAGCAGTACTTC. Its translation is CASSFGLSGKGEQYF.

This chain joins TRBV20-1 and TRBJ2-3; 7 positions match TRBD2. V dropped 3 bases and J dropped 1; count of bases not matched to a gene: 16. The length of the CDR3 is 18 residues. Germline CDR1 is DFQATT and CDR2 is SNEGSKA (reference sequence). The DNA of the CDR3 is TGCAGTGCTAGTCGCGGGAGAGGGAGAGTTGGGGGCACAGATACGCAGTATTTT. Translation: CSASRGRGRVGGTDTQYF.

The V and J genes are TRBV7-2 and TRBJ2-3; a possible D gene is TRBD2 (5 bases). This CDR3 comprises 14 residues. V lost 2 bases, J lost 7 bases, and 13 bases lay in between. The germline V gene encodes CDR1 SGHTA and CDR2 FQGNSA. The CDR3 DNA reads as TGTGCCAGCAGCTTACGAGCGGTCGGGAATACGCAGTATTTT. As protein: CASSLRAVGNTQYF.

CDR3 residues: CASSPRPSNIRLLNEQFF. The CDR3 DNA is TGTGCCAGCAGCCCCCGGCCTAGCAACATTCGCCTCCTCAATGAGCAGTTCTTC. The chain recombines TRBV7-2 with TRBJ2-1, with a weak D call TRBD2 (5 bases). Trimming cost V 5 bases and J 6 bases, with 26 bases left between them. The CDR3 is made up of 18 amino acids. CDR1 is SGHTA and CDR2 is FQGNSA in the germline V gene.

This chain uses TRBV7-2 with TRBJ2-7, with 9 bases fitting TRBD1. Germline values: CDR1 SGHTA, CDR2 FQGNSA. With 4 bases clipped from V and 5 bases from J, the junction kept 6 bases outside the gene matches. The CDR3 consists of 14 residues. In DNA, the CDR3 is TGTGCCAGCAGCTCGGGACAGGGTGTGGACGAGCAGTACTTC. Its translation is CASSSGQGVDEQYF.

The chain links TRBV5-5 to TRBJ2-7; D remains unclear. This CDR3 spans 16 amino acids. Looked up from germline, CDR1 is SGHKS and CDR2 is YYEKEE (reference sequence). Between the trimmed V and J ends, which lost 0 bases and 7 bases, there was a span of 20 bases. The CDR3 here is CASSLGPGLLSFEQYF. As DNA, the CDR3 is TGTGCCAGCAGCTTGGGGCCGGGTCTGCTTTCCTTTGAGCAGTACTTC.